This TCR beta chain was identified during a study of T cell repertoires in cytomegalovirus infection. Study-wide context: Both a matching HLA type and CMV infection were indicated by public TCR beta signatures.

Whole-study findings and limits: Dominating the ex vivo response were TCR beta clonotypes that were CMV-specific and HLA-C-restricted. Summed frequency of public TCR beta families distinguished CMV carriers with the relevant HLA.

This CDR3 spans 13 amino acids. V dropped 3 bases and J dropped 6; count of bases not matched to a gene: 4. TCRdb re-called the reads through MiXCR, storing one row per CDR3 protein. The data show some 400,000 distinct CDR3 sequences, with approximately 31% seen just once and roughly 13% held by the top ten. Remarks on this clonotype: Its antigen is undetermined.

This chain uses TRBV12-3 or TRBV12-4 with TRBJ1-1; 7 nucleotides agree with TRBD1. This sequence originates from a human donor in good health (CMV status not recorded). Some clones in this sample may be carry-over from other donors' samples. Material for sequencing was PBMCs. The CDR3 DNA follows: TGTGCCAGCAGTTTGGACAGGCGACCTGAAGCTTTCTTT. Its protein product is CASSLDRRPEAFF.